This T cell receptor (beta chain) was recovered during a study of vaccination and CD4 T cells after COVID-19. Study at large: SARS-CoV-2, HCoV-NL63, HCoV-OC43 and HCoV-229E supplied the overlapping spike peptides used to stimulate cells.

Time point specified: late sampling 161 to 241 days after vaccination in a few convalescent patients. Treatment of the sample: approximately 10-day PBMC culture with coronavirus spike peptide pools or control peptides (ViraFEST assay). Turning to this clonotype: Its target is not known.

Cultured CD4+ T cell DNA underwent sequencing with the Oncomine TCR Beta short-read assay. One entry per CDR3 protein results from TCRdb running MiXCR on the PCR reads. Of approximately 24,000 distinct CDR3 sequences listed, 28% are singletons. Findings and caveats of the study: Vaccine-specific clones in convalescent patients were spike mono-reactive in 304 of 307 cases.

CDR1 is MDHEN and CDR2 is SYDVKM in the germline V gene. The CDR3 loop spans 11 amino acids. Trimming removed 6 bases from V and 10 bases from J, with 12 bases in between. The chain has TRBV28 and TRBJ1-1; D gene unclear. The sequencing here drew on CD4+ T cells from blood, cultured in vitro, taken about 7 months after SARS-CoV-2 vaccination. This receptor was identified in a human donor who had recovered from COVID-19. The CDR3 reads CASSREHPAFF. CDR3 sequence (DNA): TGTGCCAGCAGCCGGGAGCACCCAGCTTTCTTT.